The 8 T cell receptor beta chains reported below all come from one sample, sequenced in a study of sequential checkpoint blockade in melanoma. Data came from immunoSEQ multiplex PCR; TCRdb stores just in-frame clones and leaves some out. The table includes fewer than 15,000 clones, roughly 81% detected once. Treatment noted: randomized to nivolumab then ipilimumab (arm A) or the reverse (arm B). Specimen: CD8+ T cells sorted from blood (inferred from file names), collected from a patient given nivolumab and ipilimumab in sequence. These receptors were collected from a human donor with melanoma.

The chain carries TRBV7-3 and TRBJ2-1; possible D gene TRBD1, 6 bases. This CDR3 spans 15 amino acids. The V gene lost 2 bases and the J gene lost 4 bases, with 12 bases spanning the gap. Germline lookup yields CDR1 SGHTA and CDR2 FQGTGA. The CDR3 is CASSLDDRPYNEQFF. The DNA for the CDR3 is TGTGCCAGCAGCTTAGACGACAGGCCATACAATGAGCAGTTCTTC.

Note on this clone: A read error is the likely source, as a far larger clone sits one nucleotide away. V is TRBV5-1 and J is TRBJ2-2; the D gene is possibly TRBD2 (5 bases). Germline V gene sequence: CDR1 SGHRS, CDR2 YFSETQ. This CDR3 contains 15 residues. With 4 bases removed from V and 6 bases from J, the gap between germline ends came to 16 bases. CDR3: CASSPGLGGAGELFF. The CDR3 DNA reads as TGCGCCAGCAGCCCTGGACTCGGTGGGGCCGGGGAGCTGTTTTTT.

The chain couples TRBV5-6 to TRBJ1-1, with D possibly TRBD1 on 5 matching bases. Deletions cut 2 bases from V and 6 bases from J, with 14 bases between. The CDR3 spans 14 residues. Germline V gene lookup returns CDR1 SGHDT and CDR2 YYEEEE. CDR3: CASSFPPGGAEAFF. The DNA of the CDR3 is TGTGCCAGCAGCTTTCCCCCCGGGGGTGCTGAAGCTTTCTTT. Filled out from reference TRBV5-6 and TRBJ1-1, the complete variable domain reads DAGVTQSPTHLIKTRGQQVTLRCSPKSGHDTVSWYQQALGQGPQFIFQYYEEEERQRGNFPDRFSGHQFPNYSSELNVNALLLGDSALYLCASSFPPGGAEAFFGQGTRLTVV.

The chain recombines TRBV5-4 with TRBJ2-3; 8 bases align to TRBD2. Losses at the gene ends were 4 bases for V and 2 bases for J; bases not matched to a gene: 3. The CDR3 extends over 14 amino acids. The V gene's germline CDR1 is SGHNT and CDR2 YYREEE (reference sequence). CDR3 DNA sequence: TGTGCCAGCAGCCGTAGCGGGGTCACAGATACGCAGTATTTT. The encoded protein is CASSRSGVTDTQYF.

This chain links TRBV4-1 with TRBJ2-7; a weak D match, TRBD1 (5 bases). Germline V CDR1 and CDR2: MGHRA, YSYEKL. The V end lost 3 bases, the J end lost 6 bases, and 6 bases lay between the germline ends. The length of the CDR3 is 11 residues. CDR3 in DNA: TGCGCCAGCAGCCAGGGGCTCGAGCAGTACTTC. Translating gives CASSQGLEQYF.

This clone was detected a few times. V gene TRBV27 combines with J gene TRBJ1-1; D call uncertain. The CDR3 sequence is 17 residues long. Trimming stripped 6 bases from V and 1 base from J, with 21 bases between. Per the germline V gene, CDR1 is MNHEY and CDR2 is SMNVEV (reference sequence). CDR3 coding DNA: TGTGCCAGCAGGGCACCTTACAGAATCGCTGGGAACACTGAAGCTTTCTTT. Its translation: CASRAPYRIAGNTEAFF.

This rearrangement joins TRBV4-1 to TRBJ2-7; TRBD2 aligns across 10 bases. Germline CDR1 and CDR2: MGHRA and YSYEKL. With 0 bases clipped from V and 3 bases from J, the junction kept 8 bases outside the gene matches. CDR3 size: 17 residues. The CDR3: CASSQEAGTSANYEQYF. The DNA of the CDR3 is TGCGCCAGCAGCCAAGAAGCCGGGACTAGCGCGAACTACGAGCAGTACTTC.

The chain carries TRBV9 and TRBJ1-2; tentative D call: TRBD1 (6 bases). This CDR3 region has 14 residues. Deletions cut 3 bases from V and 6 bases from J, with 15 bases between. The germline V gene encodes CDR1 SGDLS and CDR2 YYNGEE. CDR3 sequence reads: CASSASTGYDGYTF. CDR3 nucleotide sequence: TGTGCCAGCAGCGCTTCCACAGGGTATGATGGCTACACCTTC.